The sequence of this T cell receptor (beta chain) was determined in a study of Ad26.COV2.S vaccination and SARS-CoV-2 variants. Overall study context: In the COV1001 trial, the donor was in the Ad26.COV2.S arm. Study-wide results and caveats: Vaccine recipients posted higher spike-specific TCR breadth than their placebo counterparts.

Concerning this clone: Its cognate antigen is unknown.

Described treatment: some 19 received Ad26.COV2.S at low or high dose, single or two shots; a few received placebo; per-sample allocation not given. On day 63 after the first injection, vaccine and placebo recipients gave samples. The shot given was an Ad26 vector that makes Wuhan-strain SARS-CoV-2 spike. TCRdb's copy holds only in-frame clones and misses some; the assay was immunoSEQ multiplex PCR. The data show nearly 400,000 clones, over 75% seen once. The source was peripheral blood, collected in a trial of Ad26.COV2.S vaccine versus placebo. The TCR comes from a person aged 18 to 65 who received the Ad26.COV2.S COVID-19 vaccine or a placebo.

This CDR3 reads CASSEVNSEGNTIYF. CDR3 nucleotide sequence: TGTGCCAGCAGTGAAGTGAACTCGGAGGGAAACACCATATATTTT. The V gene is TRBV6-1, the J gene TRBJ1-3; no definite D call. Per the germline V gene, CDR1 is MNHNS and CDR2 is SASEGT. The CDR3 has 15 amino acids. V was pared by 1 base and J by 4 bases, with 11 bases between.